The 23 T cell receptor beta chains below come from one sample, sequenced in a study of post-analysis software for immune sequencing data. Findings and caveats of the study: A handful of TRBV segments were more frequent in patients than controls; TRBV5-6, TRBV5-1 and TRBV20-1 belonged to this group.

Unique molecular identifiers were present in the TCR beta cDNA libraries. TCRdb fed the PCR reads into MiXCR, producing one record per CDR3 protein. This table has about 820,000 distinct CDR3 sequences, about 53% appearing once. Antigen specificity for these receptors is unknown. The sample consisted of blood. These receptors were collected from a girl aged 10 to 17 with multiple sclerosis.

The V gene is TRBV28, the J gene TRBJ2-1, with 14 bases identical to TRBD2. In germline, CDR1 is MDHEN, CDR2 SYDVKM. The CDR3 is 17 residues long. The ends lost 7 bases at V and 9 bases at J; junction bases unmatched: 14. The CDR3 DNA reads TGTGCCAGCACCGGGACTAGCGGGAGATTACCCATCAGTGAGCAGTTCTTC. Its protein is CASTGTSGRLPISEQFF. Using reference TRBV28 and TRBJ2-1 for the parts outside the CDR3, the full variable domain is DVKVTQSSRYLVKRTGEKVFLECVQDMDHENMFWYRQDPGLGLRLIYFSYDVKMKEKGDIPEGYSVSREKKERFSLILESASTNQTSMYLCASTGTSGRLPISEQFFGPGTRLTVL.

The chain joins TRBV20-1 to TRBJ2-1; TRBD2 matches 14 bases. The germline V gene has CDR1 DFQATT and CDR2 SNEGSKA (reference sequence). Losses at the gene ends were 6 bases for V and 5 bases for J; bases not matched to a gene: 6. The CDR3 is 15 residues long. The CDR3 DNA reads as TGCAGTGCCACCACGGGACTAGCGGGAGACAATGAGCAGTTCTTC. Protein sequence: CSATTGLAGDNEQFF.

This sequence joins TRBV10-2 and TRBJ2-3, with 8 bases identical to TRBD2. The V and J ends lost 4 bases and 2 bases, in that order; junction bases with no gene match: 14. Germline CDR1 reads WSHSY; CDR2 reads SAAADI. CDR3 length: 18 amino acids. CDR3 in DNA: TGCGCCAGCAGTGGAATAAGCGGGGGCCATCCCGCCACAGATACGCAGTATTTT. This gives the protein CASSGISGGHPATDTQYF.

J is TRBJ2-1 and V is TRBV20-1; TRBD1 matches at 11 bases. V dropped 5 bases and J dropped 3; count of bases not matched to a gene: 3. This CDR3 has 14 residues. Germline V gene lookup returns CDR1 DFQATT and CDR2 SNEGSKA (reference sequence). CDR3 sequence: CSAGQGAFYNEQFF. For the CDR3, the DNA is TGCAGTGCTGGACAGGGGGCTTTCTACAATGAGCAGTTCTTC.

This chain links TRBV20-1 with TRBJ2-7; D uncertain. Germline V gene lookup returns CDR1 DFQATT and CDR2 SNEGSKA (reference sequence). The CDR3 sequence is 13 residues long. Trimming cost V 3 bases and J 4 bases, with 13 bases left between them. The CDR3 coding sequence is TGCAGTGCTAGGCAGGTGTCCGGATACGAGCAGTACTTC. It yields the protein CSARQVSGYEQYF.

This clonotype was found a few times. The V gene is TRBV6-4, the J gene TRBJ2-5; D perhaps matches TRBD2 (5 bases). Trimming stripped 7 bases from V and 5 bases from J, with 14 bases between. Per germline, CDR1 MRHNA and CDR2 SNTAGT. This CDR3 region has 13 residues. The DNA of the CDR3 is TGTGCCAGCACACGAGGGCCAGAGGAGACCCAGTACTTC. Its translation: CASTRGPEETQYF.

In DNA, the CDR3 is TGTGCCAGCAGCTCGGGGTTGTGGGGGAGCTCCTACAATGAGCAGTTCTTC. Its protein is CASSSGLWGSSYNEQFF. The rearrangement uses TRBV6-2 or TRBV6-3 and TRBJ2-1, with D perhaps matching TRBD1 or TRBD2 (5 bases each). CDR3 length: 17 amino acids. The V gene lost 6 bases and the J gene lost 0 bases, with 18 bases spanning the gap. Germline CDR1 is MNHEY and CDR2 is SVGEGT.

The rearrangement joins TRBV2 to TRBJ2-1; 7 bases fit TRBD2. The trim removed 10 bases at V and 6 bases at J, leaving 15 bases unmatched. The germline V gene has CDR1 SNHLY and CDR2 FYNNEI. CDR3 length: 15 residues. Written as DNA, the CDR3 is TGTGCCATCCGTAGGATAACTAGCGAGGCCAATGAGCAGTTCTTC. It codes for CAIRRITSEANEQFF.

This clonotype was detected only a few times. V is TRBV7-9 and J is TRBJ2-1; no clear D gene. The ends were cut back, 4 bases at V and 0 bases at J, with 7 bases in the middle. This CDR3 is 14 amino acids long. Germline CDR1 is SEHNR and CDR2 is FQNEAQ (reference sequence). The CDR3 coding sequence is TGTGCCAGCAGCTGGGCAGGCTCCTACAATGAGCAGTTCTTC. Amino acid sequence: CASSWAGSYNEQFF.

The chain recombines TRBV10-3 with TRBJ2-1; maybe TRBD2 (6 bases). The CDR3 runs to 13 residues. Germline lookup yields CDR1 ENHRY and CDR2 SYGVKD. Trimming removed 6 bases at V and 4 bases at J, with 10 bases between. The CDR3 bases are TGTGCCATCAGCCTGGGGAGGTACAATGAGCAGTTCTTC. The encoded protein is CAISLGRYNEQFF.

The chain carries TRBV4-1 and TRBJ2-3; a weak D match, TRBD1 (5 bases). Germline CDR1 MGHRA, CDR2 YSYEKL. The CDR3 is 15 residues long. The V gene lost 1 base and the J gene lost 0 bases, with 8 bases spanning the gap. The CDR3 sequence is CASSQGSGSTDTQYF. As DNA, the CDR3 is TGCGCCAGCAGCCAAGGCTCAGGGAGCACAGATACGCAGTATTTT.

V usage is TRBV20-1 and J usage is TRBJ2-7, with D perhaps matching TRBD1 (6 bases). Germline V CDR1 and CDR2: DFQATT, SNEGSKA (reference sequence). This CDR3 has 13 residues. With 6 bases removed from V and 2 bases from J, the gap between germline ends came to 14 bases. CDR3 protein: CSARRTATYEQYF. The CDR3 DNA reads as TGCAGTGCCCGCCGGACAGCCACCTACGAGCAGTACTTC.

This sequence joins TRBV7-3 and TRBJ2-1; D not resolved. CDR1 is SGHTA, CDR2 FQGTGA, per germline. V was clipped by 2 bases and J by 5 bases, with 10 bases between them. The CDR3 spans 14 residues. Here the CDR3 reads CASSLYQAHNEQFF. The CDR3 DNA is TGTGCCAGCAGCTTATATCAAGCCCACAATGAGCAGTTCTTC.

V gene TRBV20-1 combines with J gene TRBJ1-1; no definite D call. The V and J ends lost 6 bases and 2 bases respectively, with 10 bases between them. CDR1 is DFQATT, CDR2 SNEGSKA, per germline (reference sequence). The CDR3 contains 12 residues. The CDR3 here is CSATRQNTEAFF. DNA of the CDR3: TGCAGTGCAACCCGACAAAACACTGAAGCTTTCTTT.

This chain uses TRBV9 with TRBJ1-2; D is undetermined. This CDR3 spans 16 amino acids. Deletions cut 2 bases from V and 0 bases from J, with 14 bases between. Germline CDR1 and CDR2: SGDLS and YYNGEE. Here the CDR3 reads CASSVFPSSANYGYTF. As DNA, the CDR3 is TGTGCCAGCAGCGTTTTTCCCAGTAGTGCTAACTATGGCTACACCTTC. Drawing the rest from reference TRBV9 and TRBJ1-2, the complete variable domain is DSGVTQTPKHLITATGQRVTLRCSPRSGDLSVYWYQQSLDQGLQFLIQYYNGEERAKGNILERFSAQQFPDLHSELNLSSLELGDSALYFCASSVFPSSANYGYTFGSGTRLTVV.

This clonotype has more than one count but fewer than ten. This rearrangement joins TRBV7-9 to TRBJ2-1, with 10 bases lining up with TRBD2. TRBJ2-7 explains the end of the DNA better; the J call may be wrong. Germline CDR1 reads SEHNR; CDR2 reads FQNEAQ (reference sequence). This CDR3 has 15 amino acids. CDR3 region: CASSLGLAGAAEQYF. The CDR3 DNA follows: TGTGCCAGCAGCTTAGGGCTAGCGGGAGCAGCTGAGCAGTACTTC.

The V call is TRBV4-1, the J call TRBJ2-7; 12 nucleotides align to TRBD2. Germline V gene sequence: CDR1 MGHRA, CDR2 YSYEKL. V shed 0 bases, J shed 2 bases, and the junction held 5 bases outside the gene matches. CDR3 size: 17 residues. Written as DNA, the CDR3 is TGCGCCAGCAGCCAAGAAACTCTAGCGGGAGGGCCCTACGAGCAGTACTTC. Translation gives CASSQETLAGGPYEQYF.

The chain is built from TRBV5-1 and TRBJ1-2; D call uncertain. V was pared by 4 bases and J by 5 bases, with 18 bases between. The V gene's germline CDR1 is SGHRS and CDR2 YFSETQ. The CDR3 is made up of 15 amino acids. This CDR3 is CASSGERDLSYGYTF. For the CDR3, the DNA is TGCGCCAGCAGCGGCGAACGGGATCTCTCTTATGGCTACACCTTC.

This clonotype was counted many times. The rearrangement links TRBV7-8 to TRBJ2-5; 7 bases match TRBD1. The CDR3 consists of 16 residues. CDR1 SGHVS and CDR2 FQNEAQ come from the germline V gene. The V gene end was trimmed by 5 bases and the J gene end by 3 bases; junction bases not matched to a gene: 12. The DNA for the CDR3 is TGTGCCAGCAGCGGTTACAGGGGAGAAAACAAAGAGACCCAGTACTTC. Encoded protein: CASSGYRGENKETQYF.

V and J are TRBV6-1 and TRBJ2-7, with TRBD2 matching 7 bases. The better agreement between TRBJ2-5 and the DNA end casts doubt on the J call. The CDR3 runs to 17 residues. Germline V gene data show CDR1 as MNHNS and CDR2 as SASEGT. This CDR3 reads CASSLGVWGGNQETQYF. In DNA form, the CDR3 reads TGTGCCAGCAGTCTGGGGGTTTGGGGAGGGAACCAAGAGACCCAGTACTTC.

This chain connects TRBV12-3 or TRBV12-4 to TRBJ1-2, with no clear D. The CDR3 has 13 residues. Deletions cut 4 bases from V and 0 bases from J, with 6 bases between. The DNA for the CDR3 is TGTGCCAGCAGTTCGGAAACTAACTATGGCTACACCTTC. It specifies CASSSETNYGYTF.

This clonotype has more than one count but fewer than ten. This chain joins TRBV7-9 and TRBJ2-7; D might be TRBD2 (6 bases). The CDR3 extends over 15 amino acids. From germline, CDR1 is SEHNR and CDR2 FQNEAQ (reference sequence). Trimming removed 2 bases at V and 0 bases at J, with 11 bases between. CDR3 in amino acids: CASSLRGASSYEQYF. For the CDR3, the DNA is TGTGCCAGCAGCTTACGCGGGGCCAGCTCCTACGAGCAGTACTTC. The complete variable domain, with remaining parts taken from reference TRBV7-9 and TRBJ2-7, reads DTGVSQNPRHKITKRGQNVTFRCDPISEHNRLYWYRQTLGQGPEFLTYFQNEAQLEKSRLLSDRFSAERPKGSFSTLEIQRTEQGDSAMYLCASSLRGASSYEQYFGPGTRLTVT.

V usage is TRBV29-1 and J usage is TRBJ2-1; TRBD1 agrees at 9 bases. The CDR3 length is 12 residues. Germline V gene data show CDR1 as SQVTM and CDR2 as ANQGSEA. After removal of 7 bases from V and 9 bases from J, the junction contained 7 bases not matched to a gene. Here the CDR3 reads CSASGTGTEQFF. CDR3 DNA: TGCAGCGCGTCCGGGACAGGGACTGAGCAGTTCTTC.